The 9 T cell receptor beta chains presented below share a single source sample, sequenced in a study of blood T cells in healthy people across ages. PCR was performed a second time for roughly 7 to 11 cycles using a sample-barcoded 5' primer and a J-beta primer mix. TCRdb re-derived calls from the 5' RACE reads in MiXCR, one entry per CDR3 protein. The repertoire has 920,000 or so distinct CDR3 sequences, around 45% of them found once; the top ten carry approximately 17%. The sequenced sample was blood. These receptors were taken from a woman aged 60-75 years in good health.

The chain uses TRBV18 and TRBJ2-3; TRBD2 aligns across 11 bases. Trimming at V came to 3 bases and at J to 4 bases, leaving 6 bases not matched to a gene. The germline gives CDR1 KGHSH, CDR2 LQKENI. CDR3 length: 16 residues. The CDR3 DNA is TGTGCCAGCTCACCTTTCCCTAGCGGGAGGCCAGATACGCAGTATTTT. Its translation is CASSPFPSGRPDTQYF.

The chain employs TRBV7-9 and TRBJ2-5; 7 nucleotides align to TRBD1. Trimming cost V 5 bases and J 2 bases; bases outside gene matches: 14. Germline V lookup: CDR1 SEHNR, CDR2 FQNEAQ (reference sequence). CDR3 length equals 17 residues. This CDR3 is CASSPRDRQGSQETQYF. CDR3 nucleotides: TGTGCCAGCAGCCCGCGAGACCGACAGGGATCACAAGAGACCCAGTACTTC.

V gene TRBV20-1 combines with J gene TRBJ2-4, with D hard to call. Trimming pared 1 base from V and 8 bases from J, leaving 12 bases between. The CDR3 runs to 13 residues. CDR1 and CDR2 (germline): DFQATT, SNEGSKA (reference sequence). The CDR3 protein is CSARGPGSDIQYF. As DNA, the CDR3 is TGCAGTGCTAGAGGGCCAGGCTCGGACATTCAGTACTTC.

The chain carries TRBV4-2 and TRBJ2-5; perhaps D is TRBD1 or TRBD2 (6 bases each). V was pared by 4 bases and J by 3 bases, with 15 bases between. This CDR3 is 15 amino acids long. Germline-derived CDR1 and CDR2 are LGHNA and YNFKEQ. The CDR3 protein is CASSPFGGDKETQYF. In nucleotides, the CDR3 is TGTGCCAGCAGCCCCTTCGGAGGGGACAAAGAGACCCAGTACTTC.

The chain has TRBV7-2 and TRBJ2-7; D unclear. Trimming removed 2 bases from V and 1 base from J, with 12 bases in between. Germline V gene sequence: CDR1 SGHTA, CDR2 FQGNSA. The CDR3 loop spans 15 amino acids. In DNA, the CDR3 is TGTGCCAGCAGCTTAAGGCCCGCACCGTCCTACGAGCAGTACTTC. Residues: CASSLRPAPSYEQYF. Complete variable domain (other parts from reference TRBV7-2 and TRBJ2-7): GAGVSQSPSNKVTEKGKDVELRCDPISGHTALYWYRQSLGQGLEFLIYFQGNSAPDKSGLPSDRFSAERTGGSVSTLTIQRTQQEDSAVYLCASSLRPAPSYEQYFGPGTRLTVT.

The CDR3, as DNA: TGTGCCAGCAGTCACGAACAGGTCGGGTACAATGAGCAGTTCTTC. Its translation: CASSHEQVGYNEQFF. This chain links TRBV6-4 with TRBJ2-1, with a tentative D call TRBD1 (5 bases). The CDR3 is 15 residues long. Trimming took 5 bases from V and 4 from J, leaving 15 bases between them. Germline assignment: CDR1 MRHNA and CDR2 SNTAGT.

This chain uses TRBV12-3 or TRBV12-4 with TRBJ2-4; D not resolved. The CDR3 covers 13 residues. Trimming took 3 bases from V and 7 from J, leaving 10 bases between them. CDR3 residues: CASSFVLGNIQYF. In DNA form, the CDR3 reads TGTGCCAGCAGTTTTGTACTCGGGAACATTCAGTACTTC.

In its sample, this clonotype was seen a few times. The chain uses TRBV27 and TRBJ1-2, with 8 nucleotides matching TRBD1. CDR3 length: 14 amino acids. Trimming cost V 5 bases and J 6 bases; bases outside gene matches: 8. CDR1 and CDR2 (germline): MNHEY, SMNVEV (reference sequence). For the CDR3, the DNA is TGTGCCAGCAGTCAACAGGGGGACTGGGATGGCTACACCTTC. This translates into CASSQQGDWDGYTF.

A few counts support this clonotype. The rearrangement links TRBV5-1 to TRBJ2-1; D is unresolved. Trimming shortened V by 0 bases and J by 5 bases, and 12 bases separated the two germline ends. Germline values: CDR1 SGHRS, CDR2 YFSETQ. This CDR3 contains 15 residues. CDR3 region: CASSLVSSENNEQFF. CDR3 DNA sequence: TGCGCCAGCAGCTTGGTTTCCAGCGAGAACAATGAGCAGTTCTTC.